Following are 31 T cell receptor beta chains from one sample sequenced in a study of blood T cell repertoires in COVID-19. Data came from immunoSEQ multiplex PCR; TCRdb stores just in-frame clones and leaves some out. The sample records around 260,000 clones, 84% being singletons. Sample: PBMCs or T cells enriched from blood (not recorded which). The receptor source for this set is a man aged 30 to 39 with acute COVID-19.

The chain has TRBV6-1 and TRBJ1-2, with a weak D call TRBD1 (5 bases). The CDR3 spans 14 residues. Germline V gives CDR1 MNHNS, CDR2 SASEGT. V gave up 3 bases and J gave up 4 bases, with 12 bases separating them. CDR3 in DNA: TGTGCCAGCAGTGACCCGGGGGTCGGCTATGGCTACACCTTC. Translated: CASSDPGVGYGYTF.

The chain combines TRBV6-1 with TRBJ1-5; no clear D. The CDR3 runs 14 residues. Between the trimmed V and J ends, which lost 1 base and 7 bases, there was a span of 11 bases. CDR1 and CDR2 from the germline V gene are MNHNS and SASEGT. The CDR3 nucleotides are TGTGCCAGCAGTGAAGTGTTTCGAGAACAGCCCCAGCATTTT. This codes for CASSEVFREQPQHF.

The chain combines TRBV11-3 with TRBJ2-3; TRBD2 might be the D (5 bases). V lost 5 bases and J 6 bases, leaving 15 bases between the germline ends. The CDR3 extends over 14 amino acids. The germline gives CDR1 SGHNT, CDR2 YENEEA. For the CDR3, the DNA is TGTGCCAGCAGCCATAGCGATTTGAGGGATACGCAGTATTTT. Translated: CASSHSDLRDTQYF.

This chain uses TRBV27 with TRBJ1-2; D remains unclear. This CDR3 has 14 residues. Germline V lookup: CDR1 MNHEY, CDR2 SMNVEV (reference sequence). V lost 8 bases, J lost 4 bases, and 17 bases lay in between. This CDR3 reads CASSLEASGYGYTF. The CDR3 DNA is TGTGCCAGCTCCCTAGAGGCCTCGGGCTATGGCTACACCTTC.

This clone was recorded only once. The chain combines TRBV25-1 with TRBJ1-1; D possibly corresponds to TRBD1 (5 bases). CDR1 and CDR2 from the germline V gene are MGHDK and SYGVNS. The CDR3 extends over 13 amino acids. The V end was cut by 4 bases, the J end by 8 bases, with 14 bases between. Here the CDR3 DNA reads TGTGCCAGCAGTGGGTGGCAGGGTAAGGAAGCTTTCTTT. It translates to CASSGWQGKEAFF.

The chain links TRBV5-1 to TRBJ1-1, with unresolved D. V lost 4 bases to trimming and J lost 0 bases, with 13 bases between them. Germline V gives CDR1 SGHRS, CDR2 YFSETQ. This CDR3 is built from 15 residues. The CDR3 loop reads CASSPLAAMNTEAFF. The CDR3 DNA reads as TGCGCCAGCAGCCCCCTCGCAGCGATGAACACTGAAGCTTTCTTT.

The chain has TRBV3-1 (or the pseudogene TRBV3-2) and TRBJ1-4; 8 bases map to TRBD1. There are 15 residues in the CDR3. The ends lost 4 bases at V and 8 bases at J; junction bases unmatched: 9. CDR1 is LGHDT, CDR2 YNNKEL, per germline (reference sequence). CDR3 region: CASSPIQGAGEKLFF. The CDR3 DNA reads TGTGCCAGCAGCCCTATCCAGGGGGCGGGCGAAAAACTGTTTTTT.

The chain carries TRBV11-2 and TRBJ2-7; 7 bases map to TRBD1. CDR1 is SGHAT and CDR2 is FQNNGV in the germline V gene. Germline trimming cut 2 bases from V and 0 bases from J; bases unmatched to any gene: 10. The CDR3 runs 17 residues. CDR3 sequence (DNA): TGTGCCAGCAGCTTATGGAGTTCTAGGGACAGCTCCTACGAGCAGTACGTC. Its protein product is CASSLWSSRDSSYEQYV.

The V and J genes are TRBV11-2 and TRBJ2-2; D is uncertain. Germline-derived CDR1 and CDR2 are SGHAT and FQNNGV. This CDR3 spans 14 amino acids. Trimming removed 2 bases at V and 1 base at J, with 5 bases between. The CDR3 loop is CASSLNGNTGELFF. Here the CDR3 DNA reads TGTGCCAGCAGCTTAAACGGGAACACCGGGGAGCTGTTTTTT.

V gene TRBV3-1 (or the pseudogene TRBV3-2) combines with J gene TRBJ1-2, with no clear D. Germline CDR1 is LGHDT and CDR2 is YNNKEL (reference sequence). The CDR3 covers 12 residues. Trimming shortened V by 3 bases and J by 1 base, and 3 bases separated the two germline ends. The CDR3 sequence: CASSQYNYGYTF. Written as DNA, the CDR3 is TGTGCCAGCAGCCAGTATAACTATGGCTACACCTTC.

This sequence joins TRBV7-2 and TRBJ2-5; D is uncertain. Germline CDR1 reads SGHTA; CDR2 reads FQGNSA. The CDR3 sequence is 11 residues long. Deletions cut 1 base from V and 11 bases from J, with 8 bases between. CDR3 sequence reads: CASSLEQTQYF. The CDR3 DNA sequence: TGTGCCAGCAGCTTAGAGCAAACGCAGTACTTC.

V is TRBV6-5 and J is TRBJ1-6; 7 bases line up with TRBD1. Trimming took 8 bases from V and 9 from J; bases not matched to a gene: 13. Germline lookup yields CDR1 MNHEY and CDR2 SVGAGI. CDR3 length: 15 amino acids. CDR3 DNA sequence: TGTGCCAGCGGACGAAGACAGGGAAGGGGTTCACCCCTCCACTTT. Translating it yields CASGRRQGRGSPLHF.

The gene calls are TRBV4-1 and TRBJ1-1; D not resolved. The V gene lost 0 bases and the J gene lost 1 base, with 9 bases spanning the gap. The CDR3 runs to 15 residues. Germline V gene sequence: CDR1 MGHRA, CDR2 YSYEKL. CDR3 sequence (DNA): TGCGCCAGCAGCCAAGATACCACAGAGAACACTGAAGCTTTCTTT. Its translation is CASSQDTTENTEAFF.

This clone has at least ten counts. The chain couples TRBV1 to TRBJ2-3; the D call in the table, TRBD2, was not verified against the DNA. TRBV1 is a listed pseudogene. The CDR3 spans 19 residues. The CDR3 DNA sequence: TGCACCAGCAGCCATCGTAGGCTAGGTGGTCCAGCTAGCACAGATACGCAGTATTTT. The encoded protein is CTSSHRRLGGPASTDTQYF.

This sequence joins TRBV27 and TRBJ1-2, with D possibly being TRBD1 (6 bases). The germline gives CDR1 MNHEY, CDR2 SMNVEV (reference sequence). With 6 bases removed from V and 1 base from J, the gap between germline ends came to 18 bases. This CDR3 has 16 amino acids. CDR3 residues: CASRTTGFGLNYGYTF. DNA of the CDR3: TGTGCCAGCAGAACAACAGGGTTCGGACTTAACTATGGCTACACCTTC.

This clone was seen a few times. The chain has TRBV5-8 and TRBJ1-5; TRBD1 might be the D (6 bases). Germline V gene sequence: CDR1 SGHTS, CDR2 YDEGEE. V dropped 4 bases and J dropped 1 base, with 15 bases sitting between them. This CDR3 region has 16 residues. As DNA, the CDR3 is TGTGCCAGCAGCCCCCCACAGGGATTGAGCAATCAGCCCCAGCATTTT. Translating gives CASSPPQGLSNQPQHF.

The V and J genes are TRBV5-8 and TRBJ2-7, with TRBD2 as a possible D gene (5 bases). V was trimmed by 4 bases and J by 3 bases, leaving 11 bases between them. The V gene's germline CDR1 is SGHTS and CDR2 YDEGEE. The CDR3 has 13 amino acids. In DNA, the CDR3 is TGTGCCAGCAGCCGGGATTCTTACTACGAGCAGTACGTC. It specifies CASSRDSYYEQYV.

V is TRBV12-3 or TRBV12-4 and J is TRBJ1-2; no reliable D call. There are 13 residues in the CDR3. V was shortened by 2 bases and J by 8 bases, with 12 bases between the two germline ends. This CDR3 reads CASSLRRAGGYTF. The CDR3 DNA follows: TGTGCCAGCAGTTTAAGGCGGGCGGGGGGCTACACCTTC.

Concerning this clone itself: A junction end diverges from the germline sequence, so it may reflect a read error. The same CDR3 can be traced to other DNA sequences in this sample. The chain carries TRBV5-1 and TRBJ1-5; 9 nucleotides line up with TRBD1. Germline V gene sequence: CDR1 SGHRS, CDR2 YFSETQ. The CDR3 spans 15 residues. The CDR3 sequence: CASSLTGGVNQPQHF. The CDR3 DNA reads TGTGCCAGCAGCTTGACAGGGGGGGTCAATCAGCCCCAGCATTTT.

The chain recombines TRBV7-2 with TRBJ2-3; the match to TRBD1 covers 8 bases. The V segment lost 5 bases and the J segment 4 bases; nucleotides outside the gene matches: 11. The CDR3 spans 16 residues. Per germline, CDR1 SGHTA and CDR2 FQGNSA. Here the CDR3 reads CASSQLQGGRADTQYF. DNA of the CDR3: TGTGCCAGCAGCCAGCTACAGGGGGGAAGGGCAGATACGCAGTATTTT.

This chain links TRBV11-2 with TRBJ2-2, with D possibly TRBD1 on 6 matching bases. The CDR3 is made up of 15 amino acids. The ends were cut back, 6 bases at V and 2 bases at J, with 13 bases in the middle. Germline assignment: CDR1 SGHAT and CDR2 FQNNGV. The CDR3: CASRFGTTNTGELFF. For the CDR3, the DNA is TGTGCCAGCAGATTTGGGACAACTAACACCGGGGAGCTGTTTTTT.

V and J are TRBV7-3 and TRBJ2-1; a possible D gene is TRBD2 (6 bases). Germline loops: CDR1 SGHTA, CDR2 FQGTGA. This CDR3 region has 12 residues. Trimming cost V 2 bases and J 7 bases, with 6 bases left between them. Here the CDR3 reads CASSLGTNEQFF. Written as DNA, the CDR3 is TGTGCCAGCAGCTTAGGGACTAATGAGCAGTTCTTC.

This rearrangement joins TRBV21-1 to TRBJ2-3; the D call of TRBD1 is as the table states it, not checked on the DNA. TRBV21-1 is noted as a pseudogene. This CDR3 has 18 amino acids. The CDR3, as DNA: TGTGCCAGCAGCAATAAGACGGTGGGGGACAGAAGCACAGATACGCAGTATTTT. It translates to CASSNKTVGDRSTDTQYF.

The CDR3: CATRDRGKGLFF. The CDR3 DNA follows: TGTGCCACGAGGGACAGGGGTAAAGGGCTGTTTTTT. This chain links TRBV6-6 with TRBJ2-2; 10 bases line up with TRBD1. This CDR3 has 12 residues. Germline CDR1 is MNHNY and CDR2 is SVGAGI (reference sequence). Unmatched junction bases numbered 9, after V lost 10 bases and J lost 13 bases.

The genes are TRBV6-5 and TRBJ1-1; D unclear. The CDR3 sequence is 13 residues long. Trimming removed 6 bases from V and 7 bases from J, with 15 bases in between. In germline, CDR1 is MNHEY, CDR2 SVGAGI. Here the CDR3 reads CASRVRMTGEAFF. The CDR3 nucleotides read TGTGCCAGCAGGGTAAGGATGACGGGTGAAGCTTTCTTT.

The chain has TRBV15 and TRBJ1-5, with D perhaps matching TRBD1 (5 bases). This CDR3 spans 15 amino acids. V dropped 4 bases and J dropped 4 bases, with 14 bases sitting between them. CDR1 is LNHNV, CDR2 YYDKDF, per germline (reference sequence). The CDR3 nucleotides read TGTGCCACCAGCACTTCCCAGGGCCGGAATCAGCCCCAGCATTTT. This sequence encodes CATSTSQGRNQPQHF.

This chain connects TRBV6-5 to TRBJ1-5; maybe TRBD1 (6 bases). Trimming cost V 6 bases and J 3 bases, with 15 bases left between them. The CDR3 has 15 amino acids. Germline CDR1 is MNHEY and CDR2 is SVGAGI. The CDR3 sequence is CASSLAGEPNQPQHF. CDR3 nucleotide sequence: TGTGCCAGCAGCCTGGCAGGGGAGCCCAATCAGCCCCAGCATTTT.

The chain combines TRBV18 with TRBJ1-5, with D tentatively TRBD1 (5 bases). Germline V gene sequence: CDR1 KGHSH, CDR2 LQKENI. CDR3 length: 14 residues. The V end was cut by 3 bases, the J end by 5 bases, with 11 bases between. The CDR3 sequence is CASSPQGRDQPQHF. The CDR3 DNA sequence: TGTGCCAGCTCACCTCAGGGTCGAGATCAGCCCCAGCATTTT.

The V call is TRBV7-9, the J call TRBJ2-1; a possible D gene is TRBD1 (6 bases). V lost 4 bases to trimming and J lost 7 bases, with 14 bases between them. This CDR3 region has 14 residues. Germline CDR1 and CDR2: SEHNR and FQNEAQ (reference sequence). CDR3 residues: CASSSGTTQNEQFF. CDR3 nucleotide sequence: TGTGCCAGCAGCTCCGGGACAACTCAAAATGAGCAGTTCTTC.

The genes are TRBV10-3 and TRBJ2-2; 7 nucleotides align to TRBD2. The CDR3 runs to 16 residues. V shed 0 bases, J shed 7 bases, and the junction held 8 bases outside the gene matches. The V gene's germline CDR1 is ENHRY and CDR2 SYGVKD. The CDR3 reads CAISESRRLAGGELFF. CDR3 DNA: TGTGCCATCAGTGAGTCCCGCAGACTAGCAGGCGGGGAGCTGTTTTTT.

The chain joins TRBV7-9 to TRBJ1-4; possible D gene TRBD1, 6 bases. The germline gives CDR1 SEHNR, CDR2 FQNEAQ (reference sequence). This CDR3 is built from 14 residues. The germline V and J ends were trimmed by 5 bases and 7 bases, with 14 bases remaining between them. CDR3 coding DNA: TGTGCCAGCAGCCCAGGGGTAATGACTGAAAAACTGTTTTTT. Its protein is CASSPGVMTEKLFF.